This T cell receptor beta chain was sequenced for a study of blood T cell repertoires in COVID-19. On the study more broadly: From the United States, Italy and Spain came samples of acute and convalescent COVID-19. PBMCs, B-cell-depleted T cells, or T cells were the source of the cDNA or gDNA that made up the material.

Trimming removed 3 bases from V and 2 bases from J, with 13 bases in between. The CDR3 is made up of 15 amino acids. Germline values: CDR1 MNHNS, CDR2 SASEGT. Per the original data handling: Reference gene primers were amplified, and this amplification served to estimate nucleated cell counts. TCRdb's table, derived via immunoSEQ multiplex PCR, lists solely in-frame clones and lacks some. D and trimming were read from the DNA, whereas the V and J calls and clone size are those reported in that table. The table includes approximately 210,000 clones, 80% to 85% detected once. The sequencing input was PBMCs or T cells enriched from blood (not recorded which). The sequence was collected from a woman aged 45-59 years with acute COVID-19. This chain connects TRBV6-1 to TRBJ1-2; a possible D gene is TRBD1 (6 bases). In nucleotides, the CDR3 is TGTGCCAGCAGTGAGCCGACAGGTCTAAACTATGGCTACACCTTC. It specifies CASSEPTGLNYGYTF.